The sequence of this T cell receptor (beta chain) was determined in a study of post-analysis software for immune sequencing data. The wider study: Patients with relapsing-remitting, secondary progressive and progressive-relapsing multiple sclerosis courses were all represented.

Whole-study results and caveats: Strong co-clustering by F measure was evident for samples that had been prepared in the same batch. Versus controls, multiple sclerosis patients showed significantly lower diversity (normalized Chao1). The five TRBV segments detected at higher frequency in patients than in controls included TRBV5-6, TRBV5-1 and TRBV20-1.

With respect to this clonotype: Its matching antigen is unknown.

Trimming took 6 bases from V and 10 from J, leaving 28 bases between them. The CDR3 totals 16 residues. Looked up from germline, CDR1 is MNHEY and CDR2 is SMNVEV (reference sequence). cDNA libraries for TCR beta contained unique molecular identifiers. When about 0.9 to 10 million T cells were used, they gave about 490,000 cDNA molecules. TCRdb called the PCR reads again in MiXCR, with one record for every CDR3 protein. Among approximately 460,000 distinct CDR3 sequences listed, nearly 45% were seen once. Sample: blood. The V and J genes are TRBV27 and TRBJ2-7, with D perhaps matching TRBD2 (6 bases). This TCR was sampled from a girl aged 5 to 17 with multiple sclerosis. The CDR3 reads CASSSAAGTPGSFQYF. The CDR3 DNA reads as TGTGCCAGCAGCTCTGCCGCCGGGACCCCCGGGAGTTTTCAGTACTTC.